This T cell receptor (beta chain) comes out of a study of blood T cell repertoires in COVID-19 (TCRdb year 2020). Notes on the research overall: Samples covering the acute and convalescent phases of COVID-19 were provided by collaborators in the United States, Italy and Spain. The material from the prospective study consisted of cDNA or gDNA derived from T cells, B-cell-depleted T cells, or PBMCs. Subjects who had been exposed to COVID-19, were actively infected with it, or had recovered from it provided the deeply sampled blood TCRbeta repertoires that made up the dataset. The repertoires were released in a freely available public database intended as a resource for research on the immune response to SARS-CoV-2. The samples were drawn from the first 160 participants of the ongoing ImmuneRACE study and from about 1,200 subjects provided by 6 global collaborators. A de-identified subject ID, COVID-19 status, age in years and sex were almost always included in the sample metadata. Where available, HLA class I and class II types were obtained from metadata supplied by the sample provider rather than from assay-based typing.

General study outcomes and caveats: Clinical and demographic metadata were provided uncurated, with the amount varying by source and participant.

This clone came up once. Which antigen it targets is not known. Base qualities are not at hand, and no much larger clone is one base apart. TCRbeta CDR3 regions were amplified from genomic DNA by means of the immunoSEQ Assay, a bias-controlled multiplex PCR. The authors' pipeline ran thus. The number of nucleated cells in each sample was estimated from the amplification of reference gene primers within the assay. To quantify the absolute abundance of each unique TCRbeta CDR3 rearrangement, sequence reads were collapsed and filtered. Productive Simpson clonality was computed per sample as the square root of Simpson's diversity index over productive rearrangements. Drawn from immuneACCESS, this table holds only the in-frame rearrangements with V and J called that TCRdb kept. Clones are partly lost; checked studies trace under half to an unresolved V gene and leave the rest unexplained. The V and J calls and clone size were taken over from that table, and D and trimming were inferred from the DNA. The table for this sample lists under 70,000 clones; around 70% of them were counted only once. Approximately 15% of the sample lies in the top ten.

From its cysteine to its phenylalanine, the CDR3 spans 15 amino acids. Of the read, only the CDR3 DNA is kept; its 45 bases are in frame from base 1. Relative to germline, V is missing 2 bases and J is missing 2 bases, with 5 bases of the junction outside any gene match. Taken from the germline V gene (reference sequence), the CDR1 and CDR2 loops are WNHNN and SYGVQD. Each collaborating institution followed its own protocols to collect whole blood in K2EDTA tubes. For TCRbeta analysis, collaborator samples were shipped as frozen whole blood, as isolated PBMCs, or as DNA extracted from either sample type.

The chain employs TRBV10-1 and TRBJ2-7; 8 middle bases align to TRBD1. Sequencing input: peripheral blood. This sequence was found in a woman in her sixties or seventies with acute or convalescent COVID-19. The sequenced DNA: TGCGCCAGCAGTGAGACTGACAGGGGTCCCTACGAGCAGTACTTC. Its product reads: CASSETDRGPYEQYF.